This T cell receptor (beta chain) comes out of a study of molecular identifiers for immune sequencing clone quantification. About the study: Sequencing covered four of five parts into which replicate RNA from approximately 20,000 or 100,000 naive CD8 cells was split. Study-wide findings and caveats: Clones that had above 20 RNA copies took up over 99% of effector molecules but under 1% in naive cells.

For bulk TCR libraries, previously described methods and listed TCR primers were used. TCRdb called the PCR reads again in MiXCR, with one record for every CDR3 protein. This table holds about half a million distinct CDR3 sequences, around 23% found once. The sample holds a few counts of this clonotype. The antigen is not known. The V gene's germline CDR1 is MNHEY and CDR2 SVGAGI. With 2 bases removed from V and 8 bases from J, the gap between germline ends came to 16 bases. There are 15 residues in the CDR3. The source material was naive CD8+ T cells from blood, with Jurkat cell RNA spiked in. Noted subset: FACS-sorted CD8+CD4-CCR7+CD45RA+ naive T cells. The J gene is TRBJ2-1, the V gene TRBV6-5; possible D gene TRBD1, 5 bases. This receptor was obtained from a human donor in good health. Some libraries in this study had Jurkat cell RNA spiked in. The CDR3 spells CASSYAGNSWDEQFF. The DNA of the CDR3 is TGTGCCAGCAGTTACGCAGGGAACAGTTGGGATGAGCAGTTCTTC.